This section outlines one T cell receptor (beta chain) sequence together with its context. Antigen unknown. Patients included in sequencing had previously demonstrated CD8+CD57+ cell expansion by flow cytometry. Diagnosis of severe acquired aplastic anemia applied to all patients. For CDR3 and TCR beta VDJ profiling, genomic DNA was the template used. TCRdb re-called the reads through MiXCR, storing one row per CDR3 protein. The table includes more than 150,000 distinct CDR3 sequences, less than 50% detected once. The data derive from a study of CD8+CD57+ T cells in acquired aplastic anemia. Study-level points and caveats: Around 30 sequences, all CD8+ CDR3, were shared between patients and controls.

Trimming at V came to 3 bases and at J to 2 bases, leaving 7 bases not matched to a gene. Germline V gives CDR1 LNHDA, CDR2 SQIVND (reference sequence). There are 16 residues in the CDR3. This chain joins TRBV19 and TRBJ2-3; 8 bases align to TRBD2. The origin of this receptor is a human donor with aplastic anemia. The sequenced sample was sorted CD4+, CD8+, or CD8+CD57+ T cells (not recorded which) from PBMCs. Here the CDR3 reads CASSIGVAGPTDTQYF. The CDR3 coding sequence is TGTGCCAGTAGTATTGGAGTAGCGGGACCCACAGATACGCAGTATTTT.